These 9 T cell receptor beta chains originate from one sample sequenced in a study of T cell changes during pregnancy in multiple sclerosis. The data were produced by immunoSEQ multiplex PCR, yet TCRdb's version contains in-frame clones alone and is incomplete. The repertoire holds approximately 50,000 clones, approximately 90% seen once, with 9.5% to 13% in the top ten. Specimen: CD8+ T cells from peripheral blood mononuclear cells, collected after pregnancy. These receptors all come from a female donor with multiple sclerosis, enrolled in a pregnancy study.

This rearrangement joins TRBV27 to TRBJ2-6, with a weak D call TRBD1 (6 bases). The germline CDR1 and CDR2 sequences are MNHEY and SMNVEV (reference sequence). The CDR3 covers 15 residues. V shed 4 bases and J shed 0 bases, with 7 bases lying between them. The CDR3 here is CASSWDNSGANVLTF. The CDR3 nucleotides read TGTGCCAGCAGTTGGGACAACTCTGGGGCCAACGTCCTGACTTTC.

The chain links TRBV6-1 to TRBJ1-5; possible D gene TRBD1, 6 bases. Germline loops: CDR1 MNHNS, CDR2 SASEGT. The CDR3 extends over 15 amino acids. V dropped 3 bases and J dropped 7 bases, with 16 bases sitting between them. CDR3: CASSEFQGIRQPQHF. The CDR3 nucleotides are TGTGCCAGCAGTGAGTTTCAGGGGATCCGGCAGCCCCAGCATTTT.

The chain employs TRBV7-2 and TRBJ1-2, with D perhaps matching TRBD1 (6 bases). The germline gives CDR1 SGHTA, CDR2 FQGNSA. V was clipped by 1 base and J by 6 bases, with 12 bases between them. This CDR3 comprises 14 residues. CDR3 DNA sequence: TGTGCCAGCAGCTTAGAGGGGGAAGGGGATGGCTACACCTTC. It yields the protein CASSLEGEGDGYTF.

The V gene is TRBV7-8, the J gene TRBJ2-2, with TRBD1 matching over 9 bases. CDR1 is SGHVS and CDR2 is FQNEAQ in the germline V gene. The CDR3 length is 18 residues. J lost 5 bases, V lost 5 bases, and 15 bases had no gene match. CDR3 amino acids: CASSPLLIGDRATGELFF. The CDR3 DNA reads as TGTGCCAGCAGCCCCCTACTTATAGGGGACAGGGCAACCGGGGAGCTGTTTTTT.

CDR3 DNA sequence: TGCGCCAGCAGCATAGGGACAGGGGGCGCGGTAAGGTCTGAAGCTTTCTTT. Translation gives CASSIGTGGAVRSEAFF. The chain carries TRBV5-1 and TRBJ1-1, with 12 bases aligning to TRBD1. In germline, CDR1 is SGHRS, CDR2 YFSETQ. J gave up 6 bases and V 4 bases, and 13 bases lay outside the gene matches. This CDR3 region has 17 residues.

V gene TRBV15 combines with J gene TRBJ1-5; unclear D gene. Trimming pared 7 bases from V and 2 bases from J, leaving 12 bases between. Germline loops: CDR1 LNHNV, CDR2 YYDKDF (reference sequence). This CDR3 is 14 amino acids long. CDR3 residues: CATTPWGGNQPQHF. The CDR3 bases are TGTGCCACCACCCCGTGGGGAGGCAATCAGCCCCAGCATTTT.

V gene TRBV9 combines with J gene TRBJ1-3, with 8 positions matching TRBD1. J was trimmed by 6 bases and V by 3 bases; bases with no gene match: 8. The CDR3 contains 15 residues. Germline V gene data show CDR1 as SGDLS and CDR2 as YYNGEE. The CDR3 is CASSADRGWENTIYF. The CDR3 DNA sequence: TGTGCCAGCAGCGCCGACAGGGGCTGGGAAAACACCATATATTTT. Full variable domain (remainder filled in from reference TRBV9 and TRBJ1-3): DSGVTQTPKHLITATGQRVTLRCSPRSGDLSVYWYQQSLDQGLQFLIQYYNGEERAKGNILERFSAQQFPDLHSELNLSSLELGDSALYFCASSADRGWENTIYFGEGSWLTVV.

The CDR3 region is CSADWGDKNIQYF. CDR3 nucleotides: TGCAGCGCTGACTGGGGAGACAAAAACATTCAGTACTTC. This chain connects TRBV29-1 to TRBJ2-4; tentative D call: TRBD2 (5 bases). CDR1 and CDR2 from the germline V gene are SQVTM and ANQGSEA. The CDR3 runs to 13 residues. The V gene lost 7 bases and the J gene lost 3 bases, with 13 bases spanning the gap. The complete variable domain, with remaining parts taken from reference TRBV29-1 and TRBJ2-4, reads SAVISQKPSRDICQRGTSLTIQCQVDSQVTMMFWYRQQPGQSLTLIATANQGSEATYESGFVIDKFPISRPNLTFSTLTVSNMSPEDSSIYLCSADWGDKNIQYFGAGTRLSVL.

V and J are TRBV28 and TRBJ1-4, with 8 bases lining up with TRBD1. In germline, CDR1 is MDHEN, CDR2 SYDVKM. V shed 5 bases and J 7 bases; nucleotides not matched to a gene: 6. The length of the CDR3 is 14 residues. The CDR3 spells CASSPQGAGEKLFF. CDR3 bases: TGTGCCAGCAGTCCTCAGGGGGCAGGTGAAAAACTGTTTTTT.